The clone carrying this T cell receptor (beta chain) has more than one count but fewer than ten. Its target is not known. The CDR3 sequence is 15 residues long. After removal of 6 bases from V and 2 bases from J, the junction contained 6 bases not matched to a gene. TCRdb re-analysed the RT-PCR reads in MiXCR, keeping a single row per CDR3 protein. In the table there are under 550,000 distinct CDR3 sequences, 7.5% to 8.5% of which are singletons. This entry is derived from a study of response to subunit inactivated influenza vaccine. Overall study results and limits: The study's authors posited that every seasonal influenza vaccination enlists few new T cells.

V is TRBV12-3 or TRBV12-4 and J is TRBJ1-5; TRBD1 matches 8 bases. The receptor's source is a man aged 45 to 75 who received an inactivated influenza vaccine. The sequencing used PBMCs from blood, collected about 24 months after vaccination. The CDR3 spells CASRSGQGGNQPQHF. The CDR3 DNA follows: TGTGCCAGCAGGAGTGGACAGGGTGGCAATCAGCCCCAGCATTTT.